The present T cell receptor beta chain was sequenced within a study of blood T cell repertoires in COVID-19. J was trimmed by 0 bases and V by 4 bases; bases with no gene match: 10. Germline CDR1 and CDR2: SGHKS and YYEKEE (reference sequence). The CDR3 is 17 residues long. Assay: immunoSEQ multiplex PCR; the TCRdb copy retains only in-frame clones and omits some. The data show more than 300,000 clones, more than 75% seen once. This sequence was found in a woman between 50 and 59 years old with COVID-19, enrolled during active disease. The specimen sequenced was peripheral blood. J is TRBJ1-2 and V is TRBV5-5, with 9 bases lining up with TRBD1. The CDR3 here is CASSLIDRGTTNYGYTF. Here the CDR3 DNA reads TGTGCCAGCAGCCTGATAGACAGGGGGACTACTAACTATGGCTACACCTTC.